These T cell receptor beta chains were read from a single sample in a study of CXCR3-negative and CXCR3-positive naive CD8 T cells. TCRdb re-called the 5' RACE reads and shows each CDR3 protein once, DNA omitted. Its table lists 150,000 or so distinct CDR3 sequences. Material: naive CXCR3+ CD8+ T cells from blood. These receptors originate from a human donor in good health. Some clones in this sample may be carry-over from other donors' samples. Both conserved end residues are part of each CDR3.

J gene	V gene	CDR3 protein
TRBJ1-2	TRBV7-8	CASSLEIGPRNYGYTF
TRBJ2-3	TRBV6-5	CASSYRDYSTDTQYF
TRBJ1-6	TRBV4-3	CASSQGGPHSPLHF
TRBJ2-3	TRBV7-6	CASSSGDRATDTQYF
TRBJ2-7	TRBV11-2	CASSLTGGPSYEQYF
TRBJ2-3	TRBV27	CASSLGLDQYF
TRBJ2-2	TRBV6-6	CASSYSWTENPGELFF
TRBJ1-1	TRBV12-3/TRBV12-4	CASRGQGTEAFF
TRBJ1-1	TRBV9	CASSVTGTGNTEAFF
TRBJ2-2	TRBV20-1	CSANSLDPAGPVPTPGELFF
TRBJ2-6	TRBV19	CASSIDGANVLTF
TRBJ2-5	TRBV7-8	CASSFSGQRETQYF
TRBJ2-7	TRBV6-2/TRBV6-3	CASSFPGREDDREQYF
TRBJ2-7	TRBV29-1	CSVVGAFSSYEQYF
TRBJ2-1	TRBV6-6	CASSSTGGSYNEQFF
TRBJ2-7	TRBV19	CASSIGGTDLYEQYF
TRBJ2-3	TRBV7-6	CAGSLEVNPDTQYF
TRBJ2-5	TRBV4-1	CASSQELAATPQETQYF
TRBJ2-7	TRBV28	CASRYEGVSYEQYF
TRBJ2-7	TRBV28	CASRWNRGAYEQYF
TRBJ2-1	TRBV29-1	CSVERGGREFNEQFF
TRBJ2-6	TRBV5-1	CASALWGGGANVLTF
TRBJ2-1	TRBV7-9	CASSSGLAANEQFF
TRBJ1-2	TRBV15	CATSRDTGDGYTF
TRBJ2-7	TRBV6-5	CASTSSSGGPYEQYF
TRBJ1-1	TRBV6-6	CASSEPGQPMEAFF
TRBJ2-7	TRBV6-5	CASSTDYEQYF
TRBJ2-3	TRBV29-1	CSVEWMRYIVSSTDTQYF
TRBJ2-1	TRBV20-1	CSAGVLSSYNEQFF
TRBJ2-1	TRBV7-9	CASSLGGGIGNEQFF
TRBJ1-2	TRBV6-5	CASTPQISYGYTF
TRBJ1-1	TRBV29-1	CSVDLFGGPFF
TRBJ2-3	TRBV4-3	CASSQDPGLAGITDTQYF
TRBJ1-2	TRBV9	CASSGLRQGALGYTF
TRBJ2-1	TRBV29-1	CSVLETGINEQFF
TRBJ2-7	TRBV29-1	CSVERNSYEQYF
TRBJ2-1	TRBV7-2	CASSFLTVGISNEQFF
TRBJ2-7	TRBV29-1	CSAGTAYEQYF
TRBJ2-1	TRBV28	CASSLSGGVNEQFF
TRBJ2-1	TRBV6-2/TRBV6-3	CASSYSRPGGRYNEQFF
TRBJ1-2	TRBV4-3	CASSQDGGLANYGYTF